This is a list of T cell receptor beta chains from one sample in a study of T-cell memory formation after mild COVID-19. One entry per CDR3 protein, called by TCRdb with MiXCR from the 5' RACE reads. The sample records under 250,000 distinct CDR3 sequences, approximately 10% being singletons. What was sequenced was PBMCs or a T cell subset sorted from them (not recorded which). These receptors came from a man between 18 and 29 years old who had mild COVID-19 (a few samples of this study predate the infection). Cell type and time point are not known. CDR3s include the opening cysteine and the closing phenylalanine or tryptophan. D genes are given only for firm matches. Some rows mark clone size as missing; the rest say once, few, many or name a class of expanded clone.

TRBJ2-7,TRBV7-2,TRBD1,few,CASSTSGQGAYEQYF,TGTGCCAGCAGTACCTCGGGACAGGGGGCCTACGAGCAGTACTTC
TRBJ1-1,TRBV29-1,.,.,CSVEVQRNTEAFF,TGCAGCGTTGAAGTTCAGAGGAACACTGAAGCTTTCTTT
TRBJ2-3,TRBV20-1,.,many,CSASDRRSTDTQYF,TGCAGTGCCTCGGACCGGAGAAGCACAGATACGCAGTATTTT
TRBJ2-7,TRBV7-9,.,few,CAISRVVGGEQYF,TGTGCCATCTCGAGGGTGGTCGGCGGCGAGCAGTACTTC
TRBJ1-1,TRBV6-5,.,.,CASSYDRGTEAFF,TGTGCCAGCAGTTACGATAGGGGCACTGAAGCTTTCTTT
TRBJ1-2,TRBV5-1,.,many,CASSLGGLDYGYTF,TGCGCCAGCAGTCTCGGGGGACTGGACTATGGCTACACCTTC
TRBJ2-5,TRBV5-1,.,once,CASTPDPAETQYF,TGCGCCAGCACCCCGGACCCAGCGGAGACCCAGTACTTC
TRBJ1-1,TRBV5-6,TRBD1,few,CASSPGDRQNTEAFF,TGTGCCAGCAGCCCGGGGGACAGGCAGAACACTGAAGCTTTCTTT
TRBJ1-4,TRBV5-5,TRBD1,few,CASSFRGQGGEKLFF,TGTGCCAGCAGTTTCCGGGGACAGGGGGGTGAAAAACTGTTTTTT
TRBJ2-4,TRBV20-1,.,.,CSALGGGKNIQYF,TGCAGTGCTTTAGGGGGAGGCAAAAACATTCAGTACTTC
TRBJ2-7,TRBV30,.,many,CAWSAGLPVIYEQYF,TGTGCCTGGAGTGCTGGACTCCCAGTGATTTACGAGCAGTACTTC
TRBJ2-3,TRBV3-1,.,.,CASSHWGGTTTDTQYF,TGTGCCAGCAGCCACTGGGGTGGGACCACCACAGATACGCAGTATTTT
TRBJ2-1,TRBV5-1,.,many,CASLSGEFSDNEQFF,TGCGCCAGCCTATCGGGGGAGTTCAGCGATAATGAGCAGTTCTTC
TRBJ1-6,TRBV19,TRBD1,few,CASSMGQSPLHF,TGTGCCAGTAGTATGGGACAGTCACCCCTCCACTTT
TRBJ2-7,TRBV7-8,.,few,CASSLAGSHNEQYF,TGTGCCAGCAGCTTAGCGGGCTCGCACAACGAGCAGTACTTC
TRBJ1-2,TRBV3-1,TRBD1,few,CASSHTGEAYGYTF,TGTGCCAGCAGCCACACAGGGGAAGCATATGGCTACACCTTC
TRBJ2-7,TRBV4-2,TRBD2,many,CASSQDGSRGAYEQYF,TGTGCCAGCAGCCAAGATGGGTCGCGGGGGGCCTACGAGCAGTACTTC
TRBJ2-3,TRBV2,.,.,CASRRTGGPTDTQYF,TGTGCCAGCAGGAGGACGGGGGGCCCCACAGATACGCAGTATTTT
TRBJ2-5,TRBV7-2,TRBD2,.,CASSLYGTSGGRWETQYF,TGTGCCAGCAGCCTATATGGGACTAGCGGGGGCCGCTGGGAGACCCAGTACTTC
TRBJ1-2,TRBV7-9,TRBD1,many,CASSRGQEDYGYTF,TGTGCCAGCAGTCGCGGACAGGAAGACTATGGCTACACCTTC
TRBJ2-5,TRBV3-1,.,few,CASSQDSVTEETQYF,TGTGCCAGCAGCCAAGACAGCGTGACGGAGGAGACCCAGTACTTC
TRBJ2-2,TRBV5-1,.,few,CASSLNLRQANTGELFF,TGCGCCAGCAGCTTGAATCTTCGTCAGGCGAACACCGGGGAGCTGTTTTTT
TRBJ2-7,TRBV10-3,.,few,CAISEFAGEYEQYF,TGTGCCATCAGTGAGTTCGCAGGGGAGTACGAGCAGTACTTC
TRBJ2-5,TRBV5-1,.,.,CASSFQGEGETQYF,TGCGCCAGCAGCTTTCAAGGGGAAGGGGAGACCCAGTACTTC
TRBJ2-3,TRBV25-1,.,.,CASTPPGTVTDTQYF,TGTGCCAGCACCCCGCCAGGGACCGTTACAGATACGCAGTATTTT
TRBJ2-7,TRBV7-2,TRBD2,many,CASSQSSGTSGYEQYF,TGTGCCAGCAGCCAGTCATCCGGGACTAGCGGCTACGAGCAGTACTTC
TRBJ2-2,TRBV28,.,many,CASSLSSGELFF,TGTGCCAGCAGTTTATCGTCCGGGGAGCTGTTTTTT
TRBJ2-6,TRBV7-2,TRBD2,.,CASSPGGGLGNVLTF,TGTGCCAGCAGCCCCGGGGGAGGGTTAGGGAACGTCCTGACTTTC
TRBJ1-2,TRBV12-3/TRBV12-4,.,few,CASSLGVVGVRGYTF,TGTGCCAGCAGTCTCGGGGTGGTAGGGGTCCGCGGCTACACCTTC
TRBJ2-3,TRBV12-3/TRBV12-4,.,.,CASLPSTDTQYF,TGTGCCAGCCTGCCTAGCACAGATACGCAGTATTTT
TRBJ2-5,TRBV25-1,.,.,CASSTRTPGTQYF,TGTGCCAGCAGTACCCGGACCCCGGGGACCCAGTACTTC
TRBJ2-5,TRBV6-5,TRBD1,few,CASRPVRTGDYETQYF,TGTGCCAGCAGGCCTGTTCGAACAGGGGATTATGAGACCCAGTACTTC
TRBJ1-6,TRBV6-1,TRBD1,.,CASSYDRVYNSPLHF,TGTGCCAGCAGTTACGACAGGGTCTATAATTCACCCCTCCACTTT
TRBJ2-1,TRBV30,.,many,CAWERTQQPNNEQFF,TGTGCCTGGGAGCGGACCCAACAACCAAACAATGAGCAGTTCTTC
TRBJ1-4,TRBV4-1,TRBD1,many,CASSRILQGAREKLFF,TGCGCCAGCAGCCGTATACTCCAGGGGGCTCGAGAAAAACTGTTTTTT
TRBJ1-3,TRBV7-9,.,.,CASRGRASSGNTIYF,TGTGCCAGCAGGGGCAGGGCCAGCTCTGGAAACACCATATATTTT
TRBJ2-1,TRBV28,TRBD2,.,CASSSPGLAGASSYNEQFF,TGTGCCAGCAGTTCTCCGGGACTAGCGGGGGCGAGCTCCTACAATGAGCAGTTCTTC